This record covers a single T cell receptor (beta chain). Its specificity is not known. At the time of sampling, donors were nominally healthy, though unrecorded immune exposures were likely. Researchers ran the PCR with 60 Vbeta and 13 Jbeta primers. Clones were sequenced by immunoSEQ multiplex PCR, and TCRdb holds only the in-frame ones, with some missing. This repertoire comprises 110,000 to 150,000 clones; its ten largest clones make up around 0.96%. The CDR3 has 21 amino acids. Germline V gives CDR1 LNHDA, CDR2 SQIVND (reference sequence). V shed 10 bases, J shed 3 bases, and the junction held 24 bases outside the gene matches. The entry originates in a study of cytomegalovirus exposure and HLA in healthy donors. Study-wide background: For the approximately 410 genotyped donors, about 81% fell within the Caucasian-associated ancestry cluster.

Overall study findings and caveats: Three CMV-associated chains proved CMV antigen-specific in vitro.

Material: PBMCs. This rearrangement joins TRBV19 to TRBJ2-7; the match to TRBD2 covers 16 bases. The sequence was collected from a male donor in good health and CMV-seronegative. CDR3: CATLKLGTSGRATPPHYEQYF. CDR3 in DNA: TGTGCCACCCTCAAGCTAGGGACTAGCGGGAGGGCCACCCCCCCGCACTACGAGCAGTACTTC.